This T cell receptor (beta chain) was obtained from a study of blood T cells in healthy people across ages. Concerning this clonotype: Its antigen is unidentified.

A second PCR of roughly 7 to 11 cycles used a sample-barcoded 5' primer and a J-beta primer mix. MiXCR, run by TCRdb on the 5' RACE reads, gives a single entry per CDR3 protein. The data show some 1.8 million distinct CDR3 sequences, more than 35% seen once. PBMCs, at least 6 million per sample, were isolated. The V gene's germline CDR1 is KGHSH and CDR2 LQKENI. This CDR3 contains 14 residues. With 3 bases clipped from V and 2 bases from J, the junction kept 4 bases outside the gene matches. The study's findings and limits: Roughly linearly, TCR beta diversity per million T cells fell as age increased. Changes seen in expanded clonotypes were possibly confounded by donor CMV status left unknown. Underestimates were what the diversity estimates from one million T cells were considered to be.

The chain uses TRBV18 and TRBJ2-7, with 7 bases identical to TRBD1. The origin of this receptor is a human donor in good health. Sequencing used blood. CDR3 DNA sequence: TGTGCCAGCTCACCGGCAGGGACAGCCTACGAGCAGTACTTC. It encodes CASSPAGTAYEQYF.